This TCR beta chain was identified during a study of identical twins. CDR1 SGHTA and CDR2 FQGNSA come from the germline V gene. This CDR3 comprises 14 residues. Trimming took off 2 bases at V and 6 bases at J, with 11 bases between the two ends. One entry per CDR3 protein results from TCRdb running MiXCR on the 5' RACE reads. The sample includes hundreds of thousands of distinct CDR3 sequences, around 20% of them seen just once. This clonotype is a singleton in its sample. Antigen: not known. Study results and caveats: Invariant MAIT and iNKT cells are populations that could partly confound zero-insertion analyses.

The same data also went into a second study, on T cells expressing NK-cell markers. From that paper: From sorted CD3+CD56+NKG2C+, CD3+CD56+NKG2C- and CD3+CD56-NKG2C+ T cells came the TCR beta repertoires. More than five donors had dominant NKG2C+ clonotypes that comprised roughly 1.0-7.5% of their CD8+ T cells. The CD3+CD56-NKG2C+ fraction of a handful of donors was also led by these clonotypes.

The chain carries TRBV7-2 and TRBJ2-4; perhaps TRBD1 as D (5 bases). The material sequenced was PBMCs. This sequence was found in a woman aged 18-30 years in good health. The CDR3 protein is CASSLHSGRNIQYF. The CDR3 nucleotides read TGTGCCAGCAGCTTACATTCAGGGCGAAACATTCAGTACTTC.